What follows describes a single T cell receptor beta chain. Only in-frame clones appear in the TCRdb table, and some are missing; sequencing was by immunoSEQ multiplex PCR. The table has a few hundred thousand clones, 80% to 90% seen once; the top ten hold nearly 2%. This entry comes from a study of blood T cell repertoires in COVID-19. Background on the study: The analysed material was cDNA or gDNA that came from T cells, B-cell-depleted T cells, or PBMCs.

Per germline, CDR1 SGHTA and CDR2 FQGNSA. V was pared by 3 bases and J by 7 bases, with 15 bases between. The CDR3 runs 14 residues. J is TRBJ2-5 and V is TRBV7-2; D perhaps matches TRBD1 (5 bases). The sequenced sample was peripheral blood. The receptor was isolated from a man aged 25-45 years with active or convalescent COVID-19. The CDR3 reads CASSLAGQRGTQYF. In DNA, the CDR3 is TGTGCCAGCAGCTTGGCAGGACAAAGAGGGACCCAGTACTTC.